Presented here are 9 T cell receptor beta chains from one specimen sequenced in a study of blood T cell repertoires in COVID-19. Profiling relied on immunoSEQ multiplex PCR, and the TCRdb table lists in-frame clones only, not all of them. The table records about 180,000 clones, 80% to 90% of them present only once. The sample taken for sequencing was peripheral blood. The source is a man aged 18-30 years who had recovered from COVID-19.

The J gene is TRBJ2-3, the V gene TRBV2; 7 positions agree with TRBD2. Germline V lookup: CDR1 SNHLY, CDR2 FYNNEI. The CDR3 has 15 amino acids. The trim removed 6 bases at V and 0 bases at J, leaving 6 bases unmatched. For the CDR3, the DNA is TGTGCCAGCAGCCGAGCGGGGTCTAGCACAGATACGCAGTATTTT. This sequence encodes CASSRAGSSTDTQYF.

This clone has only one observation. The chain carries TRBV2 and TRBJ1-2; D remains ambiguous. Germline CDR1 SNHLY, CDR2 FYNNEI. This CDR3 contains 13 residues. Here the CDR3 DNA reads TGTGCAGACCAACCCGAGGGTAACTATGGCTACACCTTC. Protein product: CADQPEGNYGYTF.

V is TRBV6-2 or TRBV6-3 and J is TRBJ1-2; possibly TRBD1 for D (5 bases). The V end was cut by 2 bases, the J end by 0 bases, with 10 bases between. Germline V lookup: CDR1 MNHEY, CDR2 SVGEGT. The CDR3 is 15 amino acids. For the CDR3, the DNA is TGTGCCAGCAGTTACGGAGCAGGGCCTAACTATGGCTACACCTTC. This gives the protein CASSYGAGPNYGYTF.

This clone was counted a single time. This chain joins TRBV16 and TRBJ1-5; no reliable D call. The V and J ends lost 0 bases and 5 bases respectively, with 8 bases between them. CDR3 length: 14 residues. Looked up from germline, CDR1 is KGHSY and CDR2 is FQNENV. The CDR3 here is CASSQSSQDQPQHF. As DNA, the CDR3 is TGTGCCAGCAGCCAATCGTCGCAGGATCAGCCCCAGCATTTT.

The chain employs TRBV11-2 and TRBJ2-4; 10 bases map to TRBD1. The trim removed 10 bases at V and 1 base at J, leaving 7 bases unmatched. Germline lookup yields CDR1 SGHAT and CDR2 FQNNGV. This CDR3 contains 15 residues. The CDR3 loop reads CATTEGQGAKNIQYF. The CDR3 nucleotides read TGTGCCACCACCGAGGGACAGGGGGCCAAAAACATTCAGTACTTC.

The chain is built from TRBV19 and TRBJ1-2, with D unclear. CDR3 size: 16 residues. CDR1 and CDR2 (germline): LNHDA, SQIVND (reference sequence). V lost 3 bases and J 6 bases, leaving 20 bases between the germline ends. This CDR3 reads CASSIGFPPRFDGYTF. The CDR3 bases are TGTGCCAGTAGTATCGGTTTCCCTCCGAGATTCGATGGCTACACCTTC.

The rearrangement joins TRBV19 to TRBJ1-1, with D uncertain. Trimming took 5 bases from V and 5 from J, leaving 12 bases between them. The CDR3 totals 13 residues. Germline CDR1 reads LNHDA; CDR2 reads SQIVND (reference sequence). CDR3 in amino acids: CASSPLIATEAFF. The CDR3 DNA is TGTGCCAGTAGTCCTCTGATAGCGACTGAAGCTTTCTTT.

CDR3 region: CASSYIGGAYEQYF. The CDR3 DNA follows: TGTGCCAGCAGTTACATCGGGGGGGCGTACGAGCAGTACTTC. The gene calls are TRBV6-2 or TRBV6-3 and TRBJ2-7, with 8 bases fitting TRBD2. This CDR3 spans 14 amino acids. V shed 2 bases, J shed 4 bases, and the junction held 4 bases outside the gene matches. The germline V gene encodes CDR1 MNHEY and CDR2 SVGEGT.

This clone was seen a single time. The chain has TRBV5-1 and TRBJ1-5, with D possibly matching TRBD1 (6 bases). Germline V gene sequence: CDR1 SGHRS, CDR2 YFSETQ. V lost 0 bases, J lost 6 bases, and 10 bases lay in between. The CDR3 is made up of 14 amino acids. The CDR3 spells CASSLGQAGQPQHF. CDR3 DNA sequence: TGCGCCAGCAGCTTGGGACAGGCGGGTCAGCCCCAGCATTTT.